These 28 T cell receptor beta chains were all obtained from the same sample, sequenced in a study of blood T cell repertoires in COVID-19. TCRdb's table, derived via immunoSEQ multiplex PCR, lists solely in-frame clones and lacks some. Among 350,000 to 450,000 clones listed, roughly 90% were seen once. Sequenced material: peripheral blood. Receptors were obtained from a woman aged 60-75 years with COVID-19, enrolled during active disease.

This chain connects TRBV6-6 to TRBJ1-1, with D perhaps matching TRBD1 (5 bases). Germline V gene sequence: CDR1 MNHNY, CDR2 SVGAGI (reference sequence). The CDR3 has 14 amino acids. Trimming took 4 bases from V and 4 from J, leaving 13 bases between them. CDR3 DNA: TGTGCCAGCAGTTCTCAGGGTTCCGCCACTGAAGCTTTCTTT. Its translation: CASSSQGSATEAFF.

The genes are TRBV7-6 and TRBJ1-2, with TRBD1 matching 12 bases. Losses at the gene ends were 2 bases for V and 7 bases for J; bases not matched to a gene: 8. CDR3 size: 16 residues. Germline loops: CDR1 SGHVS, CDR2 FNYEAQ. The CDR3 protein is CASSLMGGQGAGGYTF. The CDR3 DNA is TGTGCCAGCAGCTTAATGGGGGGACAGGGGGCTGGTGGCTACACCTTC. Using reference TRBV7-6 and TRBJ1-2 for the parts outside the CDR3, the full variable domain is GAGVSQSPRYKVTKRGQDVALRCDPISGHVSLYWYRQALGQGPEFLTYFNYEAQQDKSGLPNDRFSAERPEGSISTLTIQRTEQRDSAMYRCASSLMGGQGAGGYTFGSGTRLTVV.

J is TRBJ1-2 and V is TRBV28; a weak D match, TRBD1 (6 bases). With 3 bases removed from V and 8 bases from J, the gap between germline ends came to 10 bases. Germline values: CDR1 MDHEN, CDR2 SYDVKM. The CDR3 has 12 amino acids. The chain's CDR3 is CASSFEGTGYTF. CDR3 nucleotides: TGTGCCAGCAGTTTTGAGGGGACAGGCTACACCTTC.

This chain joins TRBV3-1 (or the pseudogene TRBV3-2) and TRBJ1-2; 7 nucleotides line up with TRBD1. CDR1 is LGHDT, CDR2 YNNKEL, per germline (reference sequence). The V segment lost 3 bases and the J segment 2 bases; nucleotides outside the gene matches: 3. CDR3 length: 14 amino acids. Here the CDR3 reads CASSQGQKNYGYTF. The DNA for the CDR3 is TGTGCCAGCAGCCAGGGACAGAAAAACTATGGCTACACCTTC.

This clone was detected only once. The CDR3 sequence: CASALTANTEAFF. In DNA, the CDR3 is TGTGCTAGTGCCCTCACAGCTAACACTGAAGCTTTCTTT. This chain links TRBV12-5 with TRBJ1-1; no definite D call. CDR3 length equals 13 residues. Trimming pared 7 bases from V and 2 bases from J, leaving 11 bases between. Germline assignment: CDR1 LGHNT and CDR2 FRNRAP.

The rearrangement links TRBV5-4 to TRBJ2-2; the match to TRBD1 covers 7 bases. Germline CDR1 is SGHNT and CDR2 is YYREEE (reference sequence). The CDR3 contains 15 residues. The V and J ends lost 6 bases and 1 base, in that order; junction bases with no gene match: 6. The CDR3 reads CASNEGAWNTGELFF. Here the CDR3 DNA reads TGTGCCAGCAACGAGGGGGCCTGGAACACCGGGGAGCTGTTTTTT.

This chain's CDR3 is CASRSVNEQFF. The CDR3 DNA sequence: TGTGCCAGTAGGTCCGTCAATGAGCAGTTCTTC. The genes are TRBV19 and TRBJ2-1; D uncertain. This CDR3 has 11 residues. Trimming took off 6 bases at V and 6 bases at J, with 6 bases between the two ends. Germline loops: CDR1 LNHDA, CDR2 SQIVND (reference sequence). The full variable domain, rest sourced from reference TRBV19 and TRBJ2-1, is DGGITQSPKYLFRKEGQNVTLSCEQNLNHDAMYWYRQDPGQGLRLIYYSQIVNDFQKGDIAEGYSVSREKKESFPLTVTSAQKNPTAFYLCASRSVNEQFFGPGTRLTVL.

J is TRBJ2-1 and V is TRBV5-1; the D gene is possibly TRBD2 (5 bases). Between the trimmed V and J ends, which lost 4 bases and 3 bases, there was a span of 14 bases. The CDR3 extends over 15 amino acids. Germline values: CDR1 SGHRS, CDR2 YFSETQ. The DNA for the CDR3 is TGCGCCAGCAGCCCCCGGGGTAGCATCTACAATGAGCAGTTCTTC. It specifies CASSPRGSIYNEQFF.

Note on this clone: The sample has other DNA sequences that encode this CDR3 too. The chain couples TRBV5-1 to TRBJ2-2; TRBD1 aligns across 7 bases. The length of the CDR3 is 13 residues. V gave up 4 bases and J gave up 6 bases; unmatched junction bases: 3. Germline loops: CDR1 SGHRS, CDR2 YFSETQ. In DNA form, the CDR3 reads TGCGCCAGCAGCCCGCAGGGGGCCGGGGAGCTGTTTTTT. It translates to CASSPQGAGELFF.

This clone has only a few counts. The chain is built from TRBV7-9 and TRBJ2-7, with 7 bases lining up with TRBD1. The CDR3 is made up of 12 amino acids. J was trimmed by 6 bases and V by 5 bases; bases with no gene match: 4. Germline loops: CDR1 SEHNR, CDR2 FQNEAQ (reference sequence). In DNA, the CDR3 is TGTGCCAGCAGCGCCACAGGGGCCGAGCAGTACTTC. This translates into CASSATGAEQYF.

This rearrangement joins TRBV27 to TRBJ1-1; D remains ambiguous. Germline values: CDR1 MNHEY, CDR2 SMNVEV (reference sequence). The CDR3 loop spans 17 amino acids. Trimming took off 2 bases at V and 2 bases at J, with 18 bases between the two ends. The CDR3 region has the DNA TGTGCCAGCAGTTTAGGTCGACTACTAACCGCAAACACTGAAGCTTTCTTT. Amino acids: CASSLGRLLTANTEAFF.

This clone turned up a few times. The genes are TRBV19 and TRBJ2-5; D uncertain. The CDR3 has 13 amino acids. Trimming pared 5 bases from V and 2 bases from J, leaving 9 bases between. Germline V gene lookup returns CDR1 LNHDA and CDR2 SQIVND (reference sequence). The CDR3 nucleotides read TGTGCCAGTAGTTTTCGACATCAAGAGACCCAGTACTTC. Translation: CASSFRHQETQYF.

As to this clone: The same CDR3 can be traced to other DNA sequences in this sample. The chain has TRBV4-3 and TRBJ1-2; a possible D gene is TRBD1 (5 bases). This CDR3 is 14 amino acids long. V gave up 0 bases and J gave up 8 bases, with 13 bases separating them. Germline lookup yields CDR1 LGHNA and CDR2 YSLEER. The CDR3 protein is CASSQDSGVGGYTF. Written as DNA, the CDR3 is TGCGCCAGCAGCCAAGATTCGGGGGTAGGAGGCTACACCTTC.

DNA for the CDR3: TGTGCCAGCAGTGACCCGCAGGGGGCCGCCTATGGCTACACCTTC. Translation: CASSDPQGAAYGYTF. The chain has TRBV6-2 or TRBV6-3 and TRBJ1-2, with 8 bases aligning to TRBD1. The germline CDR1 and CDR2 sequences are MNHEY and SVGEGT. V was pared by 5 bases and J by 4 bases, with 9 bases of the junction left unmatched. The CDR3 extends over 15 amino acids.

This rearrangement joins TRBV29-1 to TRBJ1-6; D call uncertain. V lost 0 bases, J lost 15 bases, and 9 bases lay in between. The length of the CDR3 is 11 residues. Germline lookup yields CDR1 SQVTM and CDR2 ANQGSEA. The CDR3 sequence: CSVEDGRSLHF. CDR3 nucleotide sequence: TGCAGCGTTGAAGACGGTCGGAGCCTCCACTTT. The full variable domain, completed using reference TRBV29-1 and TRBJ1-6, is SAVISQKPSRDICQRGTSLTIQCQVDSQVTMMFWYRQQPGQSLTLIATANQGSEATYESGFVIDKFPISRPNLTFSTLTVSNMSPEDSSIYLCSVEDGRSLHFGNGTRLTVT.

This clone has just one count. The V call is TRBV7-3, the J call TRBJ2-3; possible D gene TRBD1, 5 bases. The germline CDR1 and CDR2 sequences are SGHTA and FQGTGA. The CDR3 length is 14 residues. V lost 5 bases, J lost 2 bases, and 11 bases lay in between. The CDR3 sequence is CASSLGQITDTQYF. The CDR3 region has the DNA TGTGCCAGCAGCCTTGGACAAATCACAGATACGCAGTATTTT.

This chain links TRBV12-3 or TRBV12-4 with TRBJ1-5; possibly TRBD1 for D (6 bases). The ends were cut back, 6 bases at V and 11 bases at J, with 14 bases in the middle. The CDR3 length is 12 residues. The CDR3 DNA reads as TGTGCCAGCAGCCGAACAGGGATAGCCCAGCATTTT. It encodes CASSRTGIAQHF.

The rearrangement joins TRBV7-9 to TRBJ2-1, with 9 bases that match TRBD2. Germline V gene data show CDR1 as SEHNR and CDR2 as FQNEAQ (reference sequence). This CDR3 comprises 15 residues. The V and J ends lost 5 bases and 3 bases, in that order; junction bases with no gene match: 5. CDR3 DNA: TGTGCCAGCAGCCCCCAGACTAGCGGCTACAATGAGCAGTTCTTC. Translation gives CASSPQTSGYNEQFF.

The chain links TRBV5-4 to TRBJ2-3, with 10 bases identical to TRBD2. Germline assignment: CDR1 SGHNT and CDR2 YYREEE (reference sequence). CDR3 length: 18 residues. J was trimmed by 2 bases and V by 0 bases; bases with no gene match: 9. DNA for the CDR3: TGTGCCAGCAGCTTGGGGCTAGCGGGGGCCCTAAACACAGATACGCAGTATTTT. Protein product: CASSLGLAGALNTDTQYF.

Details on this clone: The sample carries other DNA sequences with the same CDR3. The chain employs TRBV19 and TRBJ2-3, with 8 bases identical to TRBD1. The CDR3 extends over 13 amino acids. Germline V CDR1 and CDR2: LNHDA, SQIVND (reference sequence). The J segment lost 4 bases and the V segment lost 5 bases, leaving 2 bases of the junction unmatched. The chain's CDR3 is CASSDRGADTQYF. In DNA form, the CDR3 reads TGTGCCAGTAGTGACAGGGGTGCAGATACGCAGTATTTT.

CDR3 residues: CASSLGRTSEQYF. Written as DNA, the CDR3 is TGTGCCAGTAGTTTGGGGCGTACGAGCGAGCAGTACTTC. The rearrangement uses TRBV19 and TRBJ2-7; possibly TRBD1 for D (5 bases). The CDR3 spans 13 residues. Germline loops: CDR1 LNHDA, CDR2 SQIVND (reference sequence). The V end lost 5 bases, the J end lost 6 bases, and 14 bases lay between the germline ends.

The J gene is TRBJ2-5, the V gene TRBV7-6; no clear D. The CDR3 extends over 16 amino acids. Trimming shortened V by 4 bases and J by 5 bases, and 20 bases separated the two germline ends. The germline V gene encodes CDR1 SGHVS and CDR2 FNYEAQ. The CDR3 DNA reads TGTGCCAGCAGCTCCCGACAAGCCCGGTCGACGGAGACCCAGTACTTC. Amino acid sequence: CASSSRQARSTETQYF.

The chain joins TRBV2 to TRBJ2-5, with 7 positions matching TRBD1. Losses at the gene ends were 6 bases for V and 5 bases for J; bases not matched to a gene: 12. Germline CDR1 is SNHLY and CDR2 is FYNNEI. The CDR3 consists of 15 residues. The CDR3 region is CASSHRTGGMETQYF. The DNA of the CDR3 is TGTGCCAGCAGCCACCGGACAGGTGGAATGGAGACCCAGTACTTC. Together with reference TRBV2 and TRBJ2-5, the CDR3 gives the full variable domain: EPEVTQTPSHQVTQMGQEVILRCVPISNHLYFYWYRQILGQKVEFLVSFYNNEISEKSEIFDDQFSVERPDGSNFTLKIRSTKLEDSAMYFCASSHRTGGMETQYFGPGTRLLVL.

CDR3 nucleotides: TGTGCCAGCAGGGCAGGGGTGGGCGGCTATGGCTACACCTTC. Translation gives CASRAGVGGYGYTF. This chain connects TRBV5-4 to TRBJ1-2; a possible D gene is TRBD1 (6 bases). Per the germline V gene, CDR1 is SGHNT and CDR2 is YYREEE (reference sequence). The CDR3 spans 14 residues. V gave up 5 bases and J gave up 4 bases, with 15 bases separating them.

The V call is TRBV19, the J call TRBJ2-1, with 7 bases matching TRBD1. Germline V gene data show CDR1 as LNHDA and CDR2 as SQIVND (reference sequence). CDR3 length: 15 residues. Trimming at V came to 6 bases and at J to 7 bases, leaving 12 bases not matched to a gene. The CDR3 here is CASRGRDSQRNEQFF. In nucleotides, the CDR3 is TGTGCCAGTAGAGGACGGGACAGTCAAAGGAATGAGCAGTTCTTC.

This chain uses TRBV7-9 with TRBJ2-1; 8 bases agree with TRBD1. This CDR3 is built from 13 residues. Per the germline V gene, CDR1 is SEHNR and CDR2 is FQNEAQ (reference sequence). J was trimmed by 5 bases and V by 5 bases; bases with no gene match: 2. CDR3 residues: CASSTQGDNEQFF. The CDR3 DNA sequence: TGTGCCAGCAGCACACAGGGGGACAATGAGCAGTTCTTC.

The V call is TRBV19, the J call TRBJ1-5; tentative D call: TRBD1 (6 bases). Deletions cut 6 bases from V and 3 bases from J, with 15 bases between. Germline lookup yields CDR1 LNHDA and CDR2 SQIVND (reference sequence). The CDR3 runs to 15 residues. Here the CDR3 DNA reads TGTGCCAGTAGCACGGCTGGGGGGGCCAATCAGCCCCAGCATTTT. It translates to CASSTAGGANQPQHF.

J is TRBJ1-1 and V is TRBV19, with D unresolved. V gave up 0 bases and J gave up 6 bases, with 5 bases separating them. This CDR3 region has 12 residues. Germline-derived CDR1 and CDR2 are LNHDA and SQIVND (reference sequence). The CDR3 region has the DNA TGTGCCAGTAGTATAGATCTTGCTGAAGCTTTCTTT. This sequence encodes CASSIDLAEAFF.